Included here is one TCR beta chain sequence, with context. The antigen is undetermined. Generated by immunoSEQ multiplex PCR, the TCRdb table keeps only in-frame clones and is missing some. The table includes 300,000 to 400,000 clones, roughly 91% detected once. Indicated treatment: 19 received Ad26.COV2.S at low or high dose, single or two shots; about 5 received placebo; per-sample allocation not given. Samples analyzed were those drawn on day 63 after the first vaccine or placebo injection. This specimen comes from a study of Ad26.COV2.S vaccination and SARS-CoV-2 variants. Findings of the study overall: Vaccinees and placebo recipients showed similar non-spike TCR breadth.

The CDR3 consists of 11 residues. V shed 6 bases and J shed 6 bases, with 8 bases lying between them. The germline gives CDR1 SNHLY, CDR2 FYNNEI. This chain joins TRBV2 and TRBJ1-1; D unresolved. The sequenced sample was peripheral blood, obtained in a trial of Ad26.COV2.S vaccine versus placebo. The sequence was obtained from a person between 18 and 65 years old who received the Ad26.COV2.S COVID-19 vaccine or a placebo. CDR3 nucleotides: TGTGCCAGCAGGGGCCTATCTGAAGCTTTCTTT. Protein sequence: CASRGLSEAFF.